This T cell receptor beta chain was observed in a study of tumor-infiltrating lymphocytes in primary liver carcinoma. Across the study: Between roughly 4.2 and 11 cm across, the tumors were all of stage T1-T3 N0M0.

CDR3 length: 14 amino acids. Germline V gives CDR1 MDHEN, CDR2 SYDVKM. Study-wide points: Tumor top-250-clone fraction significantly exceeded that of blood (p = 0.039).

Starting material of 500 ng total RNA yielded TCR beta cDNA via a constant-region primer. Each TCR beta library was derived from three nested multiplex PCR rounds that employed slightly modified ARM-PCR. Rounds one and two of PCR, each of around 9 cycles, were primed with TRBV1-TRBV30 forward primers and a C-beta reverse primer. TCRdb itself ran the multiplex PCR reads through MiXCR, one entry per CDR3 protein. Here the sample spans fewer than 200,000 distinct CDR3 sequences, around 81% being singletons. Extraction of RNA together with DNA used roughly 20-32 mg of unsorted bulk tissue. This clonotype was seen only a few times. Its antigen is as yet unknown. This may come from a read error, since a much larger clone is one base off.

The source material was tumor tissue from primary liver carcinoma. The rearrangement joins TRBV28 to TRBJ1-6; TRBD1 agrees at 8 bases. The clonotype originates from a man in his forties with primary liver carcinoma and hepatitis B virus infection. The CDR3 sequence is CASAGDRLNSPFHF. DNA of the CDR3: TGTGCCAGCGCCGGGGACAGGCTTAATTCACCCTTCCACTTT.